Presented here are 10 T cell receptor beta chains from one specimen sequenced in a study of identical twins' blood T cells. MiXCR, applied by TCRdb to the 5' RACE reads, yields one record per CDR3 protein. In the table there are 350,000 to 400,000 distinct CDR3 sequences, around 30% of which are singletons. The specimen was PBMCs. The receptors shown here come from a woman aged 18-49 years in good health.

Turning to this clonotype: One end of the junction does not line up with germline, which may come from a read error. This chain links TRBV29-1 with TRBJ2-3; D gene ambiguous. In germline, CDR1 is SQVTM, CDR2 ANQGSEA. CDR3 size: 11 residues. This chain's CDR3 is CSALPGDTRYF. CDR3 nucleotide sequence: TGCAGCGCGCTGCCTGGGGATACGCGGTATTTT.

Only one count was recorded for this clonotype. The chain has TRBV15 and TRBJ1-1, with a possible D match to TRBD1 (5 bases). Trimming pared 6 bases from V and 1 base from J, leaving 9 bases between. This CDR3 is 13 amino acids long. Germline V gene data show CDR1 as LNHNV and CDR2 as YYDKDF (reference sequence). As DNA, the CDR3 is TGTGCCACCAGAACGACAGAGAACACTGAAGCTTTCTTT. Translation: CATRTTENTEAFF.

This clonotype was counted a single time. Relative to the germline gene, one junction end is altered; a read error may explain this. The V call is TRBV7-9, the J call TRBJ1-1; D perhaps matches TRBD1 (5 bases). CDR1 is SEHNR and CDR2 is FQNEAQ in the germline V gene (reference sequence). This CDR3 is built from 17 residues. The CDR3 reads CASSGPGSGKTNTEAFF. The DNA of the CDR3 is TGTGCCAGCAGCGGTCCAGGGTCGGGTAAAACGAACACTGAAGCTTTCTTC.

J is TRBJ1-4 and V is TRBV6-1; D uncertain. Deletions cut 2 bases from V and 8 bases from J, with 12 bases between. The CDR3 loop spans 14 amino acids. Per germline, CDR1 MNHNS and CDR2 SASEGT. For the CDR3, the DNA is TGTGCCAGCAGTGAATACCATCGAGGGGAAAAACTGTTTTTT. It encodes CASSEYHRGEKLFF.

This clonotype was counted between two and nine times. The chain uses TRBV4-1 and TRBJ1-2; TRBD1 matches 7 bases. V trimming: 1 base; J trimming: 8 bases; junction bases outside the gene matches: 7. This CDR3 region has 14 residues. In germline, CDR1 is MGHRA, CDR2 YSYEKL. DNA of the CDR3: TGCGCCAGCAGCCAAGTCGCAGGGGGAGGCGGCTACACCTTC. Its protein product is CASSQVAGGGGYTF.

The V and J genes are TRBV30 and TRBJ2-1; TRBD1 matches at 7 bases. The CDR3 length is 12 residues. Germline CDR1 is GTSNPN and CDR2 is SVGIG (reference sequence). V lost 8 bases and J lost 13; bases outside the gene matches: 14. CDR3 region: CAQGTVFGLQFF. In DNA form, the CDR3 reads TGTGCCCAAGGGACAGTCTTCGGACTTCAGTTCTTC.

This clonotype has a count of ten or more. The V and J genes are TRBV20-1 and TRBJ2-3; TRBD2 matches 9 bases. In germline, CDR1 is DFQATT, CDR2 SNEGSKA (reference sequence). After removal of 2 bases from V and 6 bases from J, the junction contained 12 bases not matched to a gene. The CDR3 loop spans 16 amino acids. CDR3 in amino acids: CSARRTRGGASDTQYF. The CDR3 nucleotides read TGCAGTGCTAGACGCACTCGCGGGGGGGCTTCGGATACGCAGTATTTT.

This chain connects TRBV20-1 to TRBJ1-5, with 11 bases matching TRBD1. Germline loops: CDR1 DFQATT, CDR2 SNEGSKA (reference sequence). This CDR3 comprises 15 residues. The trim removed 5 bases at V and 6 bases at J, leaving 9 bases unmatched. The CDR3 sequence: CSAQEDRGLGQPQHF. As DNA, the CDR3 is TGCAGTGCTCAAGAGGACAGGGGGCTGGGTCAGCCCCAGCATTTT.

This clonotype was picked up one time. The chain uses TRBV28 and TRBJ2-1; a possible D gene is TRBD1 (6 bases). Germline V gives CDR1 MDHEN, CDR2 SYDVKM. Trimming removed 6 bases at V and 0 bases at J, with 9 bases between. The CDR3 is made up of 14 amino acids. DNA of the CDR3: TGTGCCAGCAGATACAGGGCCTCCTACAATGAGCAGTTCTTC. This translates into CASRYRASYNEQFF.

This clonotype was observed a few times. Written as DNA, the CDR3 is TGTGCCAGTAGTATAGTTGGAGGGAGATCAGATACGCAGTATTTT. Translation: CASSIVGGRSDTQYF. The V gene is TRBV19, the J gene TRBJ2-3; a possible D gene is TRBD2 (6 bases). The V end was cut by 1 base, the J end by 4 bases, with 12 bases between. This CDR3 has 15 amino acids. Germline V gives CDR1 LNHDA, CDR2 SQIVND (reference sequence).